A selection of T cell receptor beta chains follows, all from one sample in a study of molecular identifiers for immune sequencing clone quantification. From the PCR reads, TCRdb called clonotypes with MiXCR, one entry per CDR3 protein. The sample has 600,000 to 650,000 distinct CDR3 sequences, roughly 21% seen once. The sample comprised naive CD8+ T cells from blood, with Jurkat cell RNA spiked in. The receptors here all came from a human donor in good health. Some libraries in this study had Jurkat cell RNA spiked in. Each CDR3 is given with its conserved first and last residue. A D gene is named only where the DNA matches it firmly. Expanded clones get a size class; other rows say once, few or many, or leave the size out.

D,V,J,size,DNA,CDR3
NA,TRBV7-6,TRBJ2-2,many,TGTGCCAGCAGCTTAGTAAGGGACGAAAGCACCGGGGAGCTGTTTTTT,CASSLVRDESTGELFF
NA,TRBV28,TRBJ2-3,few,TGTGCCAGCAGTTTTTCCAAGCGGAGCACAGATACGCAGTATTTT,CASSFSKRSTDTQYF
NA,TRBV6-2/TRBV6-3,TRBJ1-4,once,TGTGCCAGCAGTTACCCCGGGATTACTAATGAAAGACTGTTTTTT,CASSYPGITNERLFF
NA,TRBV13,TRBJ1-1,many,TGTGCCAGCAGCCCGTCGGAGGATCGGAGCACTGAAGCTTTCTTT,CASSPSEDRSTEAFF
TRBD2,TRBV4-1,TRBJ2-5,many,TGCGCCAGCAGCCAATTAGCGGGGGGCCGCGATTTAGAGACCCAGTACTTC,CASSQLAGGRDLETQYF
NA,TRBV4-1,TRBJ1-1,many,TGCGCCAGCAGCCCGCGTCTGGGGGTTAACACTGAAGCTTTCTTT,CASSPRLGVNTEAFF
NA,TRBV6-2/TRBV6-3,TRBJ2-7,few,TGTGCCAGCAGTCACGGGTCCTATCGGTATAACAACAATTGGTACTTC,CASSHGSYRYNNNWYF
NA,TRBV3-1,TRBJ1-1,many,TGTGCCAGCAGCCCCAACCCGAAGAACACTGAAGCTTTCTTT,CASSPNPKNTEAFF
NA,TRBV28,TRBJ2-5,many,TGTGCCAGCAGTGAACCGGGAAGTCATGGAGAGACCCAGTACTTC,CASSEPGSHGETQYF
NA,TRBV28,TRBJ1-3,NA,TGTGCCAGCAGCCCCGTATGGGGGGGGGACCCTCTTTCTGGAAACACCATATATTTT,CASSPVWGGDPLSGNTIYF
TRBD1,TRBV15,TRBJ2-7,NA,TGTGCCACCAGCGGTCACTGGACAGGAGTGACCTACGAGCAGTACTTC,CATSGHWTGVTYEQYF
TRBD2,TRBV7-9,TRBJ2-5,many,TGTGCCAGCAGCTTAGGCCTAGCGGGAGGGGCTGAGACCCAGTACTTC,CASSLGLAGGAETQYF
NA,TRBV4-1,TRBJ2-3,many,TGCGCCAGCAGCCATATAGGACAAAAAAACACAGATACGCAGTATTTT,CASSHIGQKNTDTQYF
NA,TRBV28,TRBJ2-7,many,TGTGCCAGCCTAAGCTGGGAGGGGGCTGTCGAGCAGTACTTC,CASLSWEGAVEQYF
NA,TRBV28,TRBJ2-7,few,TGTGCCAGCAGTTTACTCCCAGATGCCTACGAGCAGTACTTC,CASSLLPDAYEQYF
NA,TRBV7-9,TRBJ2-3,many,TGTGCCAGCAGCTTAATCACCACAGATACGCAGTATTTT,CASSLITTDTQYF
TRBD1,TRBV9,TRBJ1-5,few,TGTGCCAGCAGCCCGGGGACAGGGTACCAGCCCCAGCATTTT,CASSPGTGYQPQHF
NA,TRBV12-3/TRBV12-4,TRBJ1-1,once,TGTGCCAGCAGTCCCAACGTGAACACTGAAGCTTTCTTT,CASSPNVNTEAFF
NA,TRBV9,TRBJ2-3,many,TGTGCCAGCCAACCAGGGACACGGGCAGATACGCAGTATTTT,CASQPGTRADTQYF
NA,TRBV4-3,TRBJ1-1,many,TGCGCCAGCAGCCTCGACAGGACCGGAATGGCTGAAGCTTTCTTT,CASSLDRTGMAEAFF
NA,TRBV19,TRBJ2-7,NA,TGTGCCAGTAGTATAAACAACGGGATCGACGAGCAGTACTTC,CASSINNGIDEQYF
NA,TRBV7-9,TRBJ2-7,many,TGTGCCAGCAGCTTAGGGACATTGCCCTACGAGCAGTACTTC,CASSLGTLPYEQYF
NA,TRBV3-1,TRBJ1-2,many,TGTGCCAGCAGCCAAGAAGGGTCGGCAGGGAATGGCTACACCTTC,CASSQEGSAGNGYTF
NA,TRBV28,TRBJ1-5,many,TGTGCCAGCAGCCCCAGGGGTACCATAGTCCAGCCCCAGCATTTT,CASSPRGTIVQPQHF
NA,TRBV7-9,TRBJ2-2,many,TGTGCCAGCAGCTGGGGGCGGGTCACCGCGAACACCGGGGAGCTGTTTTTT,CASSWGRVTANTGELFF
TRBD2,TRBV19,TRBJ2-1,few,TGTGCCAGTAGTATTGGGTATTTTGGGCTAGCGGGGGGGCTTGGTGAGCAGTTCTTC,CASSIGYFGLAGGLGEQFF
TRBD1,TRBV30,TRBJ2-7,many,TGTGCCTGGAGTGTACAGGGGGCCTGGAACGAGCAGTACTTC,CAWSVQGAWNEQYF
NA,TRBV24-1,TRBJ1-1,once,TGTGCCACCAGTGATGGGGCTGAAGCTCTCTTT,CATSDGAEALF
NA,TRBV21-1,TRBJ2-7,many,TGTGCCAGCAGCAAAAAGCTTCAGACCACGGGACCGAGCTACGAGCAGTACTTC,CASSKKLQTTGPSYEQYF
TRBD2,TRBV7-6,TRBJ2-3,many,TGTGCCAGCAGCTTGTCGGGACTAGCAATGACGGATACGCAGTATTTT,CASSLSGLAMTDTQYF
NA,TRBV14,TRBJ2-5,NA,TGTGCCAGCAGCCAAGATTTTGCGGGGGCCAGTTGGGTAGAGACCCAGTACTTC,CASSQDFAGASWVETQYF
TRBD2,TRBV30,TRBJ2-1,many,TGTGCCTGGAGTACAGGACTAGCGGGGGTAAATGAGCAGTTCTTC,CAWSTGLAGVNEQFF
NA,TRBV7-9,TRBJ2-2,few,TGTGCCAGCCGTGACAGGTTATACACCGGGGAGCTGTTTTTT,CASRDRLYTGELFF
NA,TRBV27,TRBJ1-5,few,TGTGCCAGCCGCCTGGCGGGGGAGGGTCAGCCCCAGCATTTT,CASRLAGEGQPQHF
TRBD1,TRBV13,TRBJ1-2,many,TGTGCCAGCAGCGCACTCCCAGGGGGCGCAGATGGCTACACCTTC,CASSALPGGADGYTF
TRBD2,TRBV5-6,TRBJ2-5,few,TGTGCCAGCCGAAACTCGCAAGCGGGGGCCGCCGGGTTGGAGACCCAGTACTTC,CASRNSQAGAAGLETQYF
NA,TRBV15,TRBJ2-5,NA,TGTGCCACCAGCAGAGAAGGACGGGATGAAGAGACCCAGTACTTC,CATSREGRDEETQYF
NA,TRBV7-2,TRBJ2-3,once,TGTGCCAGCGGCTTTTATCCTAGTCCCACAGATACGCAGTATTTT,CASGFYPSPTDTQYF
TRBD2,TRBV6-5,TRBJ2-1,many,TGTGCCAGCAGGTTCAGCGGGGGGGAGCAGTTCTTC,CASRFSGGEQFF
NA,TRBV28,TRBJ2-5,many,TGTGCCAGCAGCCCTAACAGTTACCAAGAGACCCAGTACTTC,CASSPNSYQETQYF
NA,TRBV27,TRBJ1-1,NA,TGTGCCAGCAGTTTATCGATCGGGAACACTGAAGCTTTCTTT,CASSLSIGNTEAFF
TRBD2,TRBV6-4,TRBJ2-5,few,TGTGCCAGCAGTCGCCCTAGCGGGAGAGAGACCCAGTACTTC,CASSRPSGRETQYF
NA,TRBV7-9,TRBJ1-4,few,TGTGCCAGCAGCAGCGCGGGGGCCGAGTGGGAACTGTTTTTT,CASSSAGAEWELFF
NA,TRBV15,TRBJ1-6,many,TGTGCCACCAGCATCGACGATTCACCCCTCCACTTT,CATSIDDSPLHF
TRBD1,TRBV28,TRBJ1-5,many,TGTGCCAGCGAGGACAGGGGGAATCAGCCCCAGCATTTT,CASEDRGNQPQHF